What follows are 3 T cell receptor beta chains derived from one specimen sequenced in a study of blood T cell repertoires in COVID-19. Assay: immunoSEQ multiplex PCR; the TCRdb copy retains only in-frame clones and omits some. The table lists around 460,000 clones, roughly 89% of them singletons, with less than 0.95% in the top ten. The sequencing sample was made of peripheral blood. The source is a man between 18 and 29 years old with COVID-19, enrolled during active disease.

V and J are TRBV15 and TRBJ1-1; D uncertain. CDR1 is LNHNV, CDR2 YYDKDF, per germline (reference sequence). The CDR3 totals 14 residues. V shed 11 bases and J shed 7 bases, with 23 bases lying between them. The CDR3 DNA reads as TGTGCCTCATCTCGACTGGGAGGGAATAATGAAGCTTTCTTT. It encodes CASSRLGGNNEAFF. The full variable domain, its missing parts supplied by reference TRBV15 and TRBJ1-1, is DAMVIQNPRYQVTQFGKPVTLSCSQTLNHNVMYWYQQKSSQAPKLLFHYYDKDFNNEADTPDNFQSRRPNTSFCFLDIRSPGLGDTAMYLCASSRLGGNNEAFFGQGTRLTVV.

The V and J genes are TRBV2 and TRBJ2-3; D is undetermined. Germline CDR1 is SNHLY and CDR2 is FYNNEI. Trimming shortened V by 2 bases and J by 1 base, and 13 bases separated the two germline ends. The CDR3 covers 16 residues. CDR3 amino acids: CASSEIYIPGTDTQYF. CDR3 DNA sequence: TGTGCCAGCAGTGAAATTTATATCCCCGGCACAGATACGCAGTATTTT. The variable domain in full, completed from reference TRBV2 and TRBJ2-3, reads EPEVTQTPSHQVTQMGQEVILRCVPISNHLYFYWYRQILGQKVEFLVSFYNNEISEKSEIFDDQFSVERPDGSNFTLKIRSTKLEDSAMYFCASSEIYIPGTDTQYFGPGTRLTVL.

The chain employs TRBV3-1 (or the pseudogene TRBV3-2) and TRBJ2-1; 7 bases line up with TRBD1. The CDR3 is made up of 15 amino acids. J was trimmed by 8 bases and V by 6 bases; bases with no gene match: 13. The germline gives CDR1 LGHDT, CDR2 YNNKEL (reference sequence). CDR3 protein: CASRRDREIRDEQFF. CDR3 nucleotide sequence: TGTGCCAGCAGGCGCGACAGGGAGATCAGGGATGAGCAGTTCTTC.